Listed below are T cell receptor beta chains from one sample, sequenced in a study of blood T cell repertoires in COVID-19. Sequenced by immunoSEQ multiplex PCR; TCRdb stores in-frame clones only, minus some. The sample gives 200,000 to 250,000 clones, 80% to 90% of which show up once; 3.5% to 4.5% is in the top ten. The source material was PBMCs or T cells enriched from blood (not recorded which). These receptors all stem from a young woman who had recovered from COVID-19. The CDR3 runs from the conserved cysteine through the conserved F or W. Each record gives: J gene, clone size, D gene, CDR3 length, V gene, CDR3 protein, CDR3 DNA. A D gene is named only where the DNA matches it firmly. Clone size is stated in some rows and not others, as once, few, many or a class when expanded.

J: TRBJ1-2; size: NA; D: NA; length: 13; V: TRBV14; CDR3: CASSQGRVGGYTF; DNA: TGTGCCAGCAGCCAAGGGAGGGTTGGCGGCTACACCTTC
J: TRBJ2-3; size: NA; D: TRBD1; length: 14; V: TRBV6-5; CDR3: CASSTGEPTDTQYF; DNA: TGTGCCTCGTCAACAGGGGAACCCACAGATACGCAGTATTTT
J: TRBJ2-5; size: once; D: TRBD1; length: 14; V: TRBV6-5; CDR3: CASSSPGQGTPQYF; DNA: TGTGCCAGCAGTTCCCCGGGACAGGGGACCCCCCAGTACTTC
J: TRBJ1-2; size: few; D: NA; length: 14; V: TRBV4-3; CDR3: CASSQDRNDYGYTF; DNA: TGCGCCAGCAGCCAAGATCGTAATGACTATGGCTACACCTTC
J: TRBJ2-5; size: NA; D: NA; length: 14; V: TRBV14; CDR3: CASSQVGQWKTQYF; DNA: TGTGCCAGCAGCCAAGTTGGGCAGTGGAAGACCCAGTACTTC
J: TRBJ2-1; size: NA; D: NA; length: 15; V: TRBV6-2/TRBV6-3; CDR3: CASSGGTQGYNEQFF; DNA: TGTGCCAGCAGTGGCGGGACTCAAGGCTACAATGAGCAGTTCTTC
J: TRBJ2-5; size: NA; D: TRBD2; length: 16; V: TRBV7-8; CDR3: CASSLSGGSSLETQYF; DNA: TGTGCCAGCAGCTTATCGGGCGGGAGCAGTCTGGAGACCCAGTACTTC
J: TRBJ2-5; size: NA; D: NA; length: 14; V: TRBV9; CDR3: CASSVEGYQETQYF; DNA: TGTGCCAGCAGCGTAGAGGGGTACCAAGAGACCCAGTACTTC
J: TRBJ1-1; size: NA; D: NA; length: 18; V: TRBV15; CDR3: CATSRAGFHGGQNTEAFF; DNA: TGTGCCACCAGCAGAGCAGGGTTCCACGGGGGGCAGAACACTGAAGCTTTCTTT
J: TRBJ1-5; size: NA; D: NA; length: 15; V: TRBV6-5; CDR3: CASSQGGVSNQPQHF; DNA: TGTGCCAGCAGCCAAGGGGGGGTTAGCAATCAGCCCCAGCATTTT
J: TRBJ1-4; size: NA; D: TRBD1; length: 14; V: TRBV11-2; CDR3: CASSRDRGQEKLFF; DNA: TGTGCCAGCAGTCGCGACAGGGGCCAGGAAAAACTGTTTTTT
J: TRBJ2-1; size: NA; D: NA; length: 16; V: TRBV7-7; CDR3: CASSPATSGSYNEQFF; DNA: TGTGCTAGCAGCCCCGCAACAAGCGGATCCTACAATGAGCAGTTCTTC
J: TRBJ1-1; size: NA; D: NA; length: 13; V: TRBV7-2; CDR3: CASSLEANTEAFF; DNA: TGTGCCAGCAGCTTAGAAGCGAACACTGAAGCTTTCTTT
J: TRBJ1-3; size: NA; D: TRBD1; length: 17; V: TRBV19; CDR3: CARTTPHSGGSGNTIYF; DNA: TGTGCTCGTACCACCCCTCACTCAGGGGGCTCTGGAAACACCATATATTTT
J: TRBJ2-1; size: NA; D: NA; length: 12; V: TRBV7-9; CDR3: CASSYSESEQFF; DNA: TGTGCCAGCAGCTATAGCGAGTCTGAGCAGTTCTTC
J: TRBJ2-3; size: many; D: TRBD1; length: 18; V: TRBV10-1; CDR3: CASSGDIDRGQSTDTQYF; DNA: TGCGCCAGCAGTGGGGACATCGACAGGGGGCAGAGCACAGATACGCAGTATTTT
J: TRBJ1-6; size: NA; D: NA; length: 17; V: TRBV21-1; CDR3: CASRLKCGTANNSPLHF; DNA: TGTGCCAGCAGACTCAAATGTGGGACAGCAAATAATTCACCCCTCCACTTT